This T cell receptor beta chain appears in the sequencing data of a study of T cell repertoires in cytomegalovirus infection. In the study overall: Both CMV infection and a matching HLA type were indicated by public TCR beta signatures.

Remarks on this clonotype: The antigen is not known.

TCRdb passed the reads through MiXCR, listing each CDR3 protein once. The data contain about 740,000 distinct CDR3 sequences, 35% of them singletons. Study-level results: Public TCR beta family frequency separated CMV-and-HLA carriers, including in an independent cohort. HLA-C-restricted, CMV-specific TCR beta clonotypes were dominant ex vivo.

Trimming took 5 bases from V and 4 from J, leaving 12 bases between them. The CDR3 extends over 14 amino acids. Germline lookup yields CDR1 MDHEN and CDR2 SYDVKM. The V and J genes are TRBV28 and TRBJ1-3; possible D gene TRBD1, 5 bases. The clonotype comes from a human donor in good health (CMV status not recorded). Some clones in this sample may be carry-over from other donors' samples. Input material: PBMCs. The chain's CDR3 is CASSPDSAGNTIYF. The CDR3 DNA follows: TGTGCCAGCAGTCCAGACAGTGCAGGAAACACCATATATTTT.